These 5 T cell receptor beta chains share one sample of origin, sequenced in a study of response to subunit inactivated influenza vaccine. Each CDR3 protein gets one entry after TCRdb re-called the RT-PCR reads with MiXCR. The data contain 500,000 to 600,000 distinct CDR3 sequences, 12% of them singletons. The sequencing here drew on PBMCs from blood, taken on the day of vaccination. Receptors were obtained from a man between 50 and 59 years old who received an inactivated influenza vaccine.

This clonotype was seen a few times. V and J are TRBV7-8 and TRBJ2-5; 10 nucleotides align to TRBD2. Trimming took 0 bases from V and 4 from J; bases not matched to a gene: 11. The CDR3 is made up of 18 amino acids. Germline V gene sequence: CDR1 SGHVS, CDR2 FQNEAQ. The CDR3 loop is CASSLAGSGGPVGETQYF. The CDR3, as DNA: TGTGCCAGCAGCTTAGCCGGTAGCGGGGGGCCCGTTGGAGAGACCCAGTACTTC.

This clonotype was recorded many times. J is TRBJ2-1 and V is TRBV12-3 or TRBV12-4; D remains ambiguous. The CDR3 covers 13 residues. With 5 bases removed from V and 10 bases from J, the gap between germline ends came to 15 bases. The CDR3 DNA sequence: TGTGCCAGCAGTCCCCGAAATAGCAGAGAGCAGTTCTTC. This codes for CASSPRNSREQFF.

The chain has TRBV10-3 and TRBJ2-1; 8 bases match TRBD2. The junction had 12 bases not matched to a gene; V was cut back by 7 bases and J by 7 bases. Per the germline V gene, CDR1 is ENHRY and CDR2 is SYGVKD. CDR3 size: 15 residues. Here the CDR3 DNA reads TGTGCCATCAAAATTTCAAGCGGGAGCTATAATGAGCAGTTCTTC. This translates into CAIKISSGSYNEQFF.

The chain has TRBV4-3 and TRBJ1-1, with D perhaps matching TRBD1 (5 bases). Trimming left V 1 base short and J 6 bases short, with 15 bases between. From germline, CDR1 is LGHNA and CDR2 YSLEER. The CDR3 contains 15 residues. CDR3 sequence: CASSQGPERGPEAFF. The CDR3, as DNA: TGCGCCAGCAGCCAAGGGCCTGAAAGGGGTCCTGAAGCTTTCTTT.

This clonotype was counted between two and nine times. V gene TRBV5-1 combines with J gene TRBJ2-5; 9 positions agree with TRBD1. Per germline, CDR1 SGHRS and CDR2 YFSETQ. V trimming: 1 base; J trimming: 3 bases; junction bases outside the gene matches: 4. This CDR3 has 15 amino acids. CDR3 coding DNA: TGCGCCAGCAGCTTGCGGACAGGGGCGGAAGAGACCCAGTACTTC. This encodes CASSLRTGAEETQYF.